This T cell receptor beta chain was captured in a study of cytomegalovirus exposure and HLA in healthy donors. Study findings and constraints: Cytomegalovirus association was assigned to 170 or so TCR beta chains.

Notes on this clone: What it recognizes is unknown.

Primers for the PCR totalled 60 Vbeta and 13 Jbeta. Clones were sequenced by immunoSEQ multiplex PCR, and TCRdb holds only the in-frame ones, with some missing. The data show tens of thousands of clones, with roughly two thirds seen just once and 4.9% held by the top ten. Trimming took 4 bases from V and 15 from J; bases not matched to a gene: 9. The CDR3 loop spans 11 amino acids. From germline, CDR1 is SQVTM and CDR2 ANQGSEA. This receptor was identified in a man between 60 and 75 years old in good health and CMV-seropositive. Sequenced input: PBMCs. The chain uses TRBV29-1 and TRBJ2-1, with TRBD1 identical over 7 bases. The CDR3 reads CSVVDTGDAFF. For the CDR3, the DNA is TGCAGCGTTGTAGACACAGGGGACGCGTTCTTC.